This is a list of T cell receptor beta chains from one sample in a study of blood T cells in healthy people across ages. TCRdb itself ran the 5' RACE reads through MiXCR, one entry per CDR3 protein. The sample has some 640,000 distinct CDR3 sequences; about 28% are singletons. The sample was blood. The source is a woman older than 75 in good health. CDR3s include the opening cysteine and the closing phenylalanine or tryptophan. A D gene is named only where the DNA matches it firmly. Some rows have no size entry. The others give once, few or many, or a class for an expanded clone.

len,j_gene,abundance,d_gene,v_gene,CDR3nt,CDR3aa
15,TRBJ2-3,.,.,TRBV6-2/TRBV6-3,TGTGCCAGCAGTTACTCGGGGCGGGAAACAGATACGCAGTATTTT,CASSYSGRETDTQYF
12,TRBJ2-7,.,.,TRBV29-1,TGCAGCGTTACGGGACTCTCCTACGAGCAGTACTTC,CSVTGLSYEQYF
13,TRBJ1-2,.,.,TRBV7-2,TGTGCCAGCAGCGGAGGGGAGTACGGGAACTACACCTTC,CASSGGEYGNYTF
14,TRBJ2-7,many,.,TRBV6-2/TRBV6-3,TGTGCCAGCAGCCTCCAACAGGGAGCGTACGAGCAGTACTTC,CASSLQQGAYEQYF
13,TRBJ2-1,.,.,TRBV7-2,TGTGCCAGCCTCGGCCGGGGGAGGAATGAGCAGTTCTTC,CASLGRGRNEQFF
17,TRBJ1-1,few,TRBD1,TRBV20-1,TGCAGTGCTAGAGATCGACAGGGGGCTTTGGTGAACACTGAAGCTTTCTTT,CSARDRQGALVNTEAFF
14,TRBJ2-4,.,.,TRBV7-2,TGTGCCAGCGGCTCTCAGGGGGGTGGGAACATTCAGTACTTC,CASGSQGGGNIQYF
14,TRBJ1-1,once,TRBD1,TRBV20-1,TGCAGTGCCTCGAGGACAGGGCCGAACACTGAAGCTTTCTTT,CSASRTGPNTEAFF
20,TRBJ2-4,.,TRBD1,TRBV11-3,TGTGCCAGCAGCTTAGTGGGACAGAAGCATCCATTTTTAGCCAAAAACATTCAGTACTTC,CASSLVGQKHPFLAKNIQYF
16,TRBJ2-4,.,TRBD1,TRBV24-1,TGTGCCACCAGTGAGTCGACAGGGTACGTCAAAAACATTCAGTACTTC,CATSESTGYVKNIQYF
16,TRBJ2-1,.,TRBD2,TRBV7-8,TGTGCCAGCAGCTTAGAGCTCAGCGGGGGGGCCAATGAGCAGTTCTTC,CASSLELSGGANEQFF
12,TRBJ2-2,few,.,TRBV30,TGTGCCTGGAGTGTACGGTTAGGGGAGCTGTTTTTT,CAWSVRLGELFF
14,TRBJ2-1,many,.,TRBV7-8,TGTGCCAGCAGCTTAGGGGCTAGCTACAATGAGCAGTTCTTC,CASSLGASYNEQFF
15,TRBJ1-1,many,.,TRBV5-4,TGTGCCAGCAGCTTGCCGACAGGCCCGGGGACTGAAGCTTTCTTT,CASSLPTGPGTEAFF
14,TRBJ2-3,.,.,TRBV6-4,TGTGCCAGCAGTCAGGGCAGGGACACAGATACGCAGTATTTT,CASSQGRDTDTQYF
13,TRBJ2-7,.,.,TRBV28,TGTGCCAGCAGTCCCCAACTAGCTCTGAAGCAGTACTTC,CASSPQLALKQYF
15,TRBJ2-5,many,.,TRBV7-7,TGTGCCAGCAGCTTAAGGGCAGACACACAAGAGACCCAGTACTTC,CASSLRADTQETQYF
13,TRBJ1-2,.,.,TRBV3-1,TGTGCCAGCAGTGGAGCACAGCCCTATGGCTACACCTTC,CASSGAQPYGYTF
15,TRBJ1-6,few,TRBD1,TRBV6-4,TGTGCCAGCGGTATTGACACAGGGGTGGGATCACCCCTCCACTTT,CASGIDTGVGSPLHF
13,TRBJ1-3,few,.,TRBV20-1,TGCAGTGCTAGAAGAGCCTCTGGAAACACCATATATTTT,CSARRASGNTIYF
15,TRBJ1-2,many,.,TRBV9,TGTGCCAGCAGCGTAGATCTAGTAGGAGGCTATGGCTACACCTTC,CASSVDLVGGYGYTF
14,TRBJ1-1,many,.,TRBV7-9,TGTGCCAGCAGCGCGCAGGGTTTCGGGACTGAAGCTTTCTTT,CASSAQGFGTEAFF
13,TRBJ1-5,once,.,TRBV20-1,TGCAGTGCTAGAGATGTAGGGGGACAGCCCCAGCATTTT,CSARDVGGQPQHF
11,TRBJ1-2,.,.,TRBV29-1,TGCAGCGTTGTTGGGGAGCGGGGCTACACCTTC,CSVVGERGYTF
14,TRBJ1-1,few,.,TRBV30,TGTGCCTGGAGTGTAACGGATGGGGACACTGAAGCTTTCTTT,CAWSVTDGDTEAFF
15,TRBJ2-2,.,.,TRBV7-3,TGTGCCAGCAGCTCAACCGGGGCTAACACCGGGGAGCTGTTTTTT,CASSSTGANTGELFF
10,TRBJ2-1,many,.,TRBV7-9,TGTGCCAGCAGCTTCGGCGAGCAGTTCTTC,CASSFGEQFF
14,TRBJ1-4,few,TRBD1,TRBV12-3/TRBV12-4,TGTGCCAGCAGTAGGACAGGGGGCCAGGAAAAACTGTTTTTT,CASSRTGGQEKLFF
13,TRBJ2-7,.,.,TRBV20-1,TGCAGTGCTAGAGCGGGCTCCTACAACGAGCAGTACTTC,CSARAGSYNEQYF
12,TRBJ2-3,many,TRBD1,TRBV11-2,TGTGCCAGCAGCCCCATAACAGGGGAGCAGTATTTT,CASSPITGEQYF
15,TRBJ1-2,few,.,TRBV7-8,TGTGCCAGCAGCTTAGCTCGGGGATATTCGGGGGGCTACACCTTC,CASSLARGYSGGYTF
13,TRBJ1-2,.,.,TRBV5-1,TGCGCCAGCCGATCCGGGGACATCTATGGCTACACCTTC,CASRSGDIYGYTF
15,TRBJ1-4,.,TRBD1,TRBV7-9,TGTGCCAGCAGCCCCCGGGACAGCGTTAATGAAAAACTGTTTTTT,CASSPRDSVNEKLFF
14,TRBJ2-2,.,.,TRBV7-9,TGTGCCAGCAGCTACGCAGGGGGGACCGGGGAGCTGTTTTTT,CASSYAGGTGELFF
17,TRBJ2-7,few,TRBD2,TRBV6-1,TGTGCCAGCAGGGGACTAGCGGGGGGAGGGACCTACAATGAGCAGTACTTC,CASRGLAGGGTYNEQYF
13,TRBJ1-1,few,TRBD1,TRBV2,TGTGCCAGCGCGACAGGGATGAACACTGAAGCTTTCTTT,CASATGMNTEAFF
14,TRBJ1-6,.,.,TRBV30,TGTGCCTGGAGTGTACGGCCAGGGGAGGGTCCACTCCACTTT,CAWSVRPGEGPLHF
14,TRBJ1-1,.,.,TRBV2,TGTGCCAGCAGTCGCGAAGGAATGAACACTGAAGCTTTCTTT,CASSREGMNTEAFF
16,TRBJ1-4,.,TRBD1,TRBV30,TGTGCCTGGGTCCCGGGACAGGGGGTTACTAATGAAAAACTGTTTTTT,CAWVPGQGVTNEKLFF
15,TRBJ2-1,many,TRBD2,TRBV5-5,TGTGCCAGCAGCCCTAGCCCGGGACTAGCGGATGAGCAGTTCTTC,CASSPSPGLADEQFF
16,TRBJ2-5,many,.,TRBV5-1,TGCGCCAGCAGCTTGGCCGCTGGGGGCCGTGGGGAGACCCAGTACTTC,CASSLAAGGRGETQYF
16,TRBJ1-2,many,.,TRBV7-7,TGTGCTAGCACCGCGGACACCCCCGGGACTAACTATGGCTACACCTTC,CASTADTPGTNYGYTF
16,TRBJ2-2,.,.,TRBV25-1,TGTGCCAGCAGCCCGACTATGAGCCCGAACACCGGGGAGCTGTTTTTT,CASSPTMSPNTGELFF
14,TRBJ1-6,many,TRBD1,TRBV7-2,TGTGCCAGCAGCTTCACAGGGGTGGATTCACCCCTCCACTTT,CASSFTGVDSPLHF
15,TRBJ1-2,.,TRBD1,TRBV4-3,TGCGCCAGCAGCCCGTCGACAGGGGCCAACTATGGCTACACCTTC,CASSPSTGANYGYTF
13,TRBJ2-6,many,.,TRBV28,TGTGCCAGCAGGTACTCTGGGGCCAACGTCCTGACTTTC,CASRYSGANVLTF
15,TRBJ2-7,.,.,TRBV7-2,TGTGCCAGCAGCTTAGTACTGGATAGCTCCTACGAGCAGTACTTC,CASSLVLDSSYEQYF
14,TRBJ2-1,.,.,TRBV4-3,TGCGCCAGCGGCCGGGGAGCCTTAGTTCAGCCGCAGTTCTTC,CASGRGALVQPQFF
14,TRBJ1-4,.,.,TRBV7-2,TGTGCCAGCAGGACCGGGTCCCAAGAAAAAAAACTGTTTTTT,CASRTGSQEKKLFF
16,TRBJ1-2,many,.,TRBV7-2,TGTGCCAGCAGCTTTAGCCGAAGGGAGGGAAATTATGGCTACACCTTC,CASSFSRREGNYGYTF
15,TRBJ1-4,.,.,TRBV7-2,TGTGCCAGCAGCTTAAGGGGAAGGCCTAATGAAAAACTGTTTTTT,CASSLRGRPNEKLFF
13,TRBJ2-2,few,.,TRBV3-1,TGTGCCAGCAGCCAAGACTGGGCCGGGGAGCTGTTTTTT,CASSQDWAGELFF